The clone carrying this TCR beta chain showed up just a few times. Its specificity is unknown. The data stem from a study of cytotoxic CD8 clonotypes in ibrutinib-treated CLL. Study information: Sequencing produced an average of approximately 230,000 productive templates and roughly 89,000 productive rearrangements per sample.

Study-wide findings and caveats: Clonality was higher at baseline than in age-matched healthy donors and tracked circulating CD8+ T-cell counts.

CDR3 size: 12 residues. Germline V lookup: CDR1 GTSNPN, CDR2 SVGIG (reference sequence). Trimming at V came to 5 bases and at J to 1 base, leaving 0 bases not matched to a gene. Profiled with immunoSEQ multiplex PCR; TCRdb holds only in-frame clones, not every one. Of over 95,000 clones in the sample, 58% are singletons; the top ten hold 37%. Sample: PBMCs, taken after 24 months of ibrutinib treatment. The clonotype was recovered from a human donor with chronic lymphocytic leukemia. The rearrangement links TRBV30 to TRBJ1-1; TRBD1 aligns across 8 bases. The CDR3 DNA is TGTGCCTGGGGACAGGGGAACACTGAAGCTTTCTTT. As protein: CAWGQGNTEAFF.